The clone carrying this T cell receptor (beta chain) came up a few times. Antigen specificity is unknown. Germline values: CDR1 KGHSH, CDR2 LQKENI. The CDR3 is made up of 18 amino acids. With 3 bases clipped from V and 5 bases from J, the junction kept 11 bases outside the gene matches. PCR involved 60 Vbeta and 13 Jbeta primers. TCRdb keeps only in-frame clones here, not all; method: immunoSEQ multiplex PCR. The sample lists 90,000 to 150,000 clones; roughly 15% were seen once. This sample is drawn from a study of cytomegalovirus exposure and HLA in healthy donors. Study-level points and caveats: The authors later found most CMV-associated TCR beta chains appeared HLA-restricted. For most TCR sequences rarity was the rule, although some public TCRs occurred in many donors.

This clonotype was obtained from a woman between 18 and 30 years old in good health and CMV-seronegative. This sequence joins TRBV18 and TRBJ2-7, with 15 nucleotides matching TRBD2. The source material was PBMCs. For the CDR3, the DNA is TGTGCCAGCTCACCTACCGGACTAGCGGGAGGGCCCGAACACGAGCAGTACTTC. Translated: CASSPTGLAGGPEHEQYF.